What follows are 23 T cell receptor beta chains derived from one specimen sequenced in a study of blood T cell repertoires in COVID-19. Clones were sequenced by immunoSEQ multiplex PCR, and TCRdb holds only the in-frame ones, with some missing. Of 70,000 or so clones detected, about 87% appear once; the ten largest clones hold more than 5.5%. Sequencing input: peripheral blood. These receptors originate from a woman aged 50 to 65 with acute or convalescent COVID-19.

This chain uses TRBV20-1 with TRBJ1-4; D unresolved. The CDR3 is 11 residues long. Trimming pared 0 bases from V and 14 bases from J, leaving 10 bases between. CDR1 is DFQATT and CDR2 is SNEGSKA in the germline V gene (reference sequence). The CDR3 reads CSARDVESLFF. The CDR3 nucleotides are TGCAGTGCTAGAGATGTTGAGTCGCTGTTTTTT.

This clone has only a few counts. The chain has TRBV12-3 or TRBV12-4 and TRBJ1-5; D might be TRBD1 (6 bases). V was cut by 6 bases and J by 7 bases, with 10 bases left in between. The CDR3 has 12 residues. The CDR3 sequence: CASRGAGQPQHF. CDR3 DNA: TGTGCCAGCAGGGGGGCAGGCCAGCCCCAGCATTTT.

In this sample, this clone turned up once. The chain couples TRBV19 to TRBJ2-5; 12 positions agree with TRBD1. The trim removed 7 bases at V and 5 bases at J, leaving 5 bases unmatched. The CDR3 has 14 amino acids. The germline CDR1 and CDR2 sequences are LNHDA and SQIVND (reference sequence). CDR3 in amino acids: CASKGTGGTETQYF. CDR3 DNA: TGTGCCAGTAAAGGGACAGGGGGCACGGAGACCCAGTACTTC.

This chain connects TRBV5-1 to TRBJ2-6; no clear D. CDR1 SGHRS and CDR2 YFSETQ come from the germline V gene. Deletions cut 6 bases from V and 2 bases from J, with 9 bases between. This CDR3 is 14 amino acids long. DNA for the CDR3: TGCGCCAGCACCCTAGAGCCTGGGGCCAACGTCCTGACTTTC. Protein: CASTLEPGANVLTF.

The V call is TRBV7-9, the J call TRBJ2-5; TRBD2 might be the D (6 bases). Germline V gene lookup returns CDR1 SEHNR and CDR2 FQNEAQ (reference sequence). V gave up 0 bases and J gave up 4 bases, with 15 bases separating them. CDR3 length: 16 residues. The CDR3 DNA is TGTGCCAGCAGCTTAGCAGCGGGTTTGGGTAGAGAGACCCAGTACTTC. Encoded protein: CASSLAAGLGRETQYF.

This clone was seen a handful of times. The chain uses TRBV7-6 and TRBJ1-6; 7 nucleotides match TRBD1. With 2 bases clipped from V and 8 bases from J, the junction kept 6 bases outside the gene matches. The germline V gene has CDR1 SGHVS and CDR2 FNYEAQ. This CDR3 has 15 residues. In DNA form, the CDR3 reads TGTGCCAGCAGCTTATGGGACAGTGACCATTCACCCCTCCACTTT. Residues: CASSLWDSDHSPLHF.

In DNA form, the CDR3 reads TGCGCCAGCAGCCGGACCGGGACAGGAGATCAGCCCCAGCATTTT. This translates into CASSRTGTGDQPQHF. The rearrangement links TRBV4-1 to TRBJ1-5; 8 nucleotides line up with TRBD1. The CDR3 length is 15 residues. Trimming removed 4 bases from V and 5 bases from J; junction bases left unmatched: 7. Germline-derived CDR1 and CDR2 are MGHRA and YSYEKL.

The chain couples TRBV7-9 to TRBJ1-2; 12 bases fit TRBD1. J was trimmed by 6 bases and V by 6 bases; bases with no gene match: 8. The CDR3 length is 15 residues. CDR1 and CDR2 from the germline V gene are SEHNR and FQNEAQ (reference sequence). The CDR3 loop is CASRYGTGGADGYTF. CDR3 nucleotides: TGTGCCAGCAGATATGGGACAGGGGGCGCCGATGGCTACACCTTC.

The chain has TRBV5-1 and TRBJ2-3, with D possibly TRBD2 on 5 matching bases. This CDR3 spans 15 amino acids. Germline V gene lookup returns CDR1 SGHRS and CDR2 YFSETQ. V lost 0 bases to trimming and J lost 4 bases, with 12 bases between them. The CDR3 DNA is TGCGCCAGCAGCTTGGGGGCGGGCGCGTCAGATACGCAGTATTTT. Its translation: CASSLGAGASDTQYF.

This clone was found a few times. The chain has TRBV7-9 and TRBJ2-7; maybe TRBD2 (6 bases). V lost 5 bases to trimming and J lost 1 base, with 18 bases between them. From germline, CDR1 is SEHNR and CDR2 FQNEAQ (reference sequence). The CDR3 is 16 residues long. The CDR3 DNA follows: TGTGCCAGCAGCATATCTTCCGGGACTGATTCCTACGAGCAGTACTTC. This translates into CASSISSGTDSYEQYF.

The CDR3 region is CASSVQGLGGRQYF. The CDR3 coding sequence is TGTGCCAGCAGTGTGCAGGGACTTGGGGGTCGGCAGTACTTC. The gene calls are TRBV2 and TRBJ2-7; perhaps TRBD2 as D (6 bases). The V and J ends lost 4 bases and 9 bases respectively, with 19 bases between them. Germline values: CDR1 SNHLY, CDR2 FYNNEI. This CDR3 region has 14 residues.

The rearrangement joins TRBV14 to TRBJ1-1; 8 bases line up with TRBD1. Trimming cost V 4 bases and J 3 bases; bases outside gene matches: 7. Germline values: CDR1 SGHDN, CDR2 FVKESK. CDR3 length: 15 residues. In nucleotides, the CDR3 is TGTGCCAGCAGCCGGTCAGGGGGCCAATACACTGAAGCTTTCTTT. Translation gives CASSRSGGQYTEAFF.

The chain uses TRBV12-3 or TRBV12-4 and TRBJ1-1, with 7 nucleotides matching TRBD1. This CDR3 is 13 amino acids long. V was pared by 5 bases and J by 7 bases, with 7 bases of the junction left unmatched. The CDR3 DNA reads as TGTGCCAGCAGTCCACCACAGGGGTATGAAGCTTTCTTT. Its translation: CASSPPQGYEAFF.

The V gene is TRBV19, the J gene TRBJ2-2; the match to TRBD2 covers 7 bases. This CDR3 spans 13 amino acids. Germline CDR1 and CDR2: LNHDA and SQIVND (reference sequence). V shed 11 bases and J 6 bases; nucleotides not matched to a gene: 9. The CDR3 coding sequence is TGTGCCTCAGAGGGAGGGGTGTCCGGGGAGCTGTTTTTT. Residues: CASEGGVSGELFF.

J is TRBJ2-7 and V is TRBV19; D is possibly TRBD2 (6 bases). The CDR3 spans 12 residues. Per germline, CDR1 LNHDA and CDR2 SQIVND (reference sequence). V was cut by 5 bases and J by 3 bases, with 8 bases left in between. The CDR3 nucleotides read TGTGCCAGTAGTCCGGGGGTCTACGAGCAGTACTTC. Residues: CASSPGVYEQYF.

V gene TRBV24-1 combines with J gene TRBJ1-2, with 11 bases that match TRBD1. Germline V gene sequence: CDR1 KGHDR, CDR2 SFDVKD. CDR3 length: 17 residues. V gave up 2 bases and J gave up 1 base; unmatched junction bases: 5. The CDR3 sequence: CATSDWTGGENNYGYTF. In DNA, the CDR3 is TGTGCCACCAGTGATTGGACAGGGGGCGAAAATAACTATGGCTACACCTTC.

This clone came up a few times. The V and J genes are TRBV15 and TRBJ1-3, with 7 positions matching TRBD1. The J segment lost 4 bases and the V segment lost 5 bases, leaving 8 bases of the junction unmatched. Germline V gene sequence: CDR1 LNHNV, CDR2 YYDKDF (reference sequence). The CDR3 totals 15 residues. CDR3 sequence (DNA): TGTGCCACCAGCGGCCGTTTGGACAGGGGAAACACCATATATTTT. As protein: CATSGRLDRGNTIYF.

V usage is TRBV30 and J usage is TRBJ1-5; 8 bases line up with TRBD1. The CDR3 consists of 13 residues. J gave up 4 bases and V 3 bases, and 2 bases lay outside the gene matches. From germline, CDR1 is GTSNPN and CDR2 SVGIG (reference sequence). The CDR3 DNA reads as TGTGCCTGGAGCCGACAGGGGAATCAGCCCCAGCATTTT. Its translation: CAWSRQGNQPQHF.

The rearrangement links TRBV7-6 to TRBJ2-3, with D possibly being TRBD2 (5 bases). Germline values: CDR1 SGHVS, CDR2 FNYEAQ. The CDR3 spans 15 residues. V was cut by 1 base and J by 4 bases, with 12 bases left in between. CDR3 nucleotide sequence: TGTGCCAGCAGCTTAGGGGGAGTCGTCCCAGATACGCAGTATTTT. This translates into CASSLGGVVPDTQYF.

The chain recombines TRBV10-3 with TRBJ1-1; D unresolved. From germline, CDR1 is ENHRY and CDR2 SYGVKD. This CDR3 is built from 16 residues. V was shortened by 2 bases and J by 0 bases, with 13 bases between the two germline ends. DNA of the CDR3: TGTGCCATCAGTGAGATCTCTGCCAGTATGAACACTGAAGCTTTCTTT. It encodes CAISEISASMNTEAFF.

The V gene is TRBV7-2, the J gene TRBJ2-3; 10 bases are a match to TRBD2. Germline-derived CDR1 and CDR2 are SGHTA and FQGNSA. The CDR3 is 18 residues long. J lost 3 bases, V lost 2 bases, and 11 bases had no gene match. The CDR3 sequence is CASSLTSGRATITDTQYF. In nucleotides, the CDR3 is TGTGCCAGCAGCTTAACAAGCGGGAGGGCCACAATTACAGATACGCAGTATTTT.

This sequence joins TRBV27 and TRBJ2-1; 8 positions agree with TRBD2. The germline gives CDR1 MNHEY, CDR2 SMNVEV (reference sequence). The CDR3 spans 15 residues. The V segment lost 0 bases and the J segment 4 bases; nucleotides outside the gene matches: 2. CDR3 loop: CASSLSGTSYNEQFF. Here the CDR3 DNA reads TGTGCCAGCAGTTTATCGGGGACTAGTTACAATGAGCAGTTCTTC.

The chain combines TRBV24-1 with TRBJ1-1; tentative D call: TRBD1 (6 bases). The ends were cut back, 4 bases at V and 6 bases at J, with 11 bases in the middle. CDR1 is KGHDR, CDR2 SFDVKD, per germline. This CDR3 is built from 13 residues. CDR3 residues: CATSDPNRAEAFF. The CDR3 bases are TGTGCCACCAGTGACCCAAACAGGGCTGAAGCTTTCTTT.